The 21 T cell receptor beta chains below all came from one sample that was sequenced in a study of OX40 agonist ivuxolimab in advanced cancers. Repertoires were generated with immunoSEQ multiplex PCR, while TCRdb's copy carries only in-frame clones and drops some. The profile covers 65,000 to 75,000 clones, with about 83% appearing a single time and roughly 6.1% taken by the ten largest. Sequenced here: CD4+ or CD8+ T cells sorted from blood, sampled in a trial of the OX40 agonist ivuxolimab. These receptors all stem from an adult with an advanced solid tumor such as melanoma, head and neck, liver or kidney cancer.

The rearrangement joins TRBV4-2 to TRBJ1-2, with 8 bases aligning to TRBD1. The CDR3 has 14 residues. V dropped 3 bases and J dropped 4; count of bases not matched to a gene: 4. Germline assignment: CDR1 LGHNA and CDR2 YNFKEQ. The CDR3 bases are TGTGCCAGCAGCCAGGACAGGGAGGCCTATGGCTACACCTTC. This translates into CASSQDREAYGYTF.

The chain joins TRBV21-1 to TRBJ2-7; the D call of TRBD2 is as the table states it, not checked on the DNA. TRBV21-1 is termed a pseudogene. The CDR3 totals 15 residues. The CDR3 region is CASSRDVRGTYEQYF. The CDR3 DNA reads TGTGCCAGCAGCAGGGATGTTCGGGGGACCTACGAGCAGTACTTC.

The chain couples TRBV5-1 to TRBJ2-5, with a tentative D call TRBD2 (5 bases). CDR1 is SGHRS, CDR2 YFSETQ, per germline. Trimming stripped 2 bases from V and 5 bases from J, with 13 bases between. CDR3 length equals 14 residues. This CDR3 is CASSFFGVGETQYF. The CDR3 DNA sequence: TGCGCCAGCAGCTTTTTCGGGGTAGGCGAGACCCAGTACTTC.

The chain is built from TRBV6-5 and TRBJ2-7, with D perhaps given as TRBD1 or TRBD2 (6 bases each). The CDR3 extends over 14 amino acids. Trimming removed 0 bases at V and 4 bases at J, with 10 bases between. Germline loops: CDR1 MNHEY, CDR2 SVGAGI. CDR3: CASSYSGGRYEQYF. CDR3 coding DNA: TGTGCCAGCAGTTACTCGGGGGGCCGGTACGAGCAGTACTTC.

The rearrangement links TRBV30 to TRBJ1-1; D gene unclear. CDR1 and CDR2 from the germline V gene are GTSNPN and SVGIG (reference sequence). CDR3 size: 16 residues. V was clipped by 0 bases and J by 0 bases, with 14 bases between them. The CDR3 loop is CAWSVPSEYLNTEAFF. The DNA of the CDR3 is TGTGCCTGGAGTGTACCGTCCGAGTACTTGAACACTGAAGCTTTCTTT.

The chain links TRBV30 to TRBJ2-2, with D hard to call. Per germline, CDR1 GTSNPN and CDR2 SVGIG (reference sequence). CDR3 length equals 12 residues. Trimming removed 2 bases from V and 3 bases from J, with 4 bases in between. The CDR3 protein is CAWSRHTGELFF. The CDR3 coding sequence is TGTGCCTGGAGTCGGCACACCGGGGAGCTGTTTTTT.

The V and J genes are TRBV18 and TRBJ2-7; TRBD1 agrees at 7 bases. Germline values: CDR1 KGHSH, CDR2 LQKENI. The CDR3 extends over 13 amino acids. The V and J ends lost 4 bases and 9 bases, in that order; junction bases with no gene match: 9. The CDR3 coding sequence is TGTGCCAGCTCACTCGACAGGGATTCGGGGCAGTACTTC. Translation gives CASSLDRDSGQYF.

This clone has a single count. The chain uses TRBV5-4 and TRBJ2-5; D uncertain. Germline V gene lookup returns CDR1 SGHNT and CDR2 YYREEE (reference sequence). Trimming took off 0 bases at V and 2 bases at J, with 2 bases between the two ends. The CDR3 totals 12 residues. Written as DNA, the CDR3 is TGTGCCAGCAGCTTGGCACAAGAGACCCAGTACTTC. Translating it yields CASSLAQETQYF.

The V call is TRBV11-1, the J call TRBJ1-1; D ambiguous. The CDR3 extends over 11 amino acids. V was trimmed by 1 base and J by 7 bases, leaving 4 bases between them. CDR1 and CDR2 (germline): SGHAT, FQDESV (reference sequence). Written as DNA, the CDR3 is TGTGCCAGCAGCTTAGAAAGTGAAGCTTTCTTT. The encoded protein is CASSLESEAFF.

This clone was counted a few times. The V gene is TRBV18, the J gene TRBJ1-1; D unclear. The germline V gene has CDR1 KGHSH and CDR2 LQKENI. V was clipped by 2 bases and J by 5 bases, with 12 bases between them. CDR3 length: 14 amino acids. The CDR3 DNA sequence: TGTGCCAGCTCACCATCGTCCAGGATGACTGAAGCTTTCTTT. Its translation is CASSPSSRMTEAFF.

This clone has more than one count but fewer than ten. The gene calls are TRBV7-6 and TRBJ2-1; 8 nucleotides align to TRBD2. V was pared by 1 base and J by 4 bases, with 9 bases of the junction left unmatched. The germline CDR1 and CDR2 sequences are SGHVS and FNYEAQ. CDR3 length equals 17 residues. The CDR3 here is CASSLGIRGGTYNEQFF. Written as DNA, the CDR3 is TGTGCCAGCAGCTTAGGCATTCGCGGGGGGACTTACAATGAGCAGTTCTTC.

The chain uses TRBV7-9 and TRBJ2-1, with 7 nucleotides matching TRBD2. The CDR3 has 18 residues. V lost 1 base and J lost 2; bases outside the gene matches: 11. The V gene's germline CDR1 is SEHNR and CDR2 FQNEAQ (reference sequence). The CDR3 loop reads CASSLDMRGIYAYNEQFF. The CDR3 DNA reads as TGTGCCAGCAGCTTAGATATGCGGGGGATTTACGCCTACAATGAGCAGTTCTTC. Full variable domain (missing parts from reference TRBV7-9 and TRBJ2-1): DTGVSQNPRHKITKRGQNVTFRCDPISEHNRLYWYRQTLGQGPEFLTYFQNEAQLEKSRLLSDRFSAERPKGSFSTLEIQRTEQGDSAMYLCASSLDMRGIYAYNEQFFGPGTRLTVL.

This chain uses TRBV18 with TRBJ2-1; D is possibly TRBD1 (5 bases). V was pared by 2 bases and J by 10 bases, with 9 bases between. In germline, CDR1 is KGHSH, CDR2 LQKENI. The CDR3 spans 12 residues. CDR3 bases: TGTGCCAGCTCACCAGGGGCTTTGGAGCAGTTCTTC. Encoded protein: CASSPGALEQFF.

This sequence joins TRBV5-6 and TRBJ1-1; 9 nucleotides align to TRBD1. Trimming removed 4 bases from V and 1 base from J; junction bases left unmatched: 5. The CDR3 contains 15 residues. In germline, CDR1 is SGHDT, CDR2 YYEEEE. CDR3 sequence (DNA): TGTGCCAGCAGCCCCTGGGGACAGGGGAACACTGAAGCTTTCTTT. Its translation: CASSPWGQGNTEAFF.

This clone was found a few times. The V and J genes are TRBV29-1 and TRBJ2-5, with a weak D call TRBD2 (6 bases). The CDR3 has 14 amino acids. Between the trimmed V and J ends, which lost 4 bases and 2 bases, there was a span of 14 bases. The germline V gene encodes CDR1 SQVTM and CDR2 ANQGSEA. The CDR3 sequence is CSVAEGSQQETQYF. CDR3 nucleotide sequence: TGCAGCGTTGCGGAGGGGTCACAGCAAGAGACCCAGTACTTC.

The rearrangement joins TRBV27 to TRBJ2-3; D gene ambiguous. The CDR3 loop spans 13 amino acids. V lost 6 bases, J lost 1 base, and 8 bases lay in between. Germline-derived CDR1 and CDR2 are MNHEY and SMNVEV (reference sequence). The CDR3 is CASSVIGTDTQYF. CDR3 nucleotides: TGTGCCAGCAGCGTTATAGGCACAGATACGCAGTATTTT.

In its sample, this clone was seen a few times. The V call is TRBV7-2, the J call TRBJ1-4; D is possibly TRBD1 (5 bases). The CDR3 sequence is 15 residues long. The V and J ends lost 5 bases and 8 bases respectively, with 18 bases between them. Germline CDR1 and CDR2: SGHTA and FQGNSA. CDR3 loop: CASSPGGGLDEKLFF. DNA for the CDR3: TGTGCCAGCAGCCCGGGTGGGGGTCTGGACGAAAAACTGTTTTTT.

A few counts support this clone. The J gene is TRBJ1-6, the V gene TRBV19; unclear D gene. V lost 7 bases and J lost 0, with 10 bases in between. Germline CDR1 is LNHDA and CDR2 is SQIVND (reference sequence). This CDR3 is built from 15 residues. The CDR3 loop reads CASKTQSSYNSPLHF. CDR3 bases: TGTGCCAGTAAAACCCAGAGCTCCTATAATTCACCCCTCCACTTT.

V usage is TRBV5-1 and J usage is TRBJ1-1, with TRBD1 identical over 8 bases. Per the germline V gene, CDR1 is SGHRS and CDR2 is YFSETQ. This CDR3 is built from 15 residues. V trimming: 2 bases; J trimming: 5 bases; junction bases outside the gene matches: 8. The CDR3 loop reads CASSLSQGGGTEAFF. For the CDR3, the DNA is TGCGCCAGCAGCTTATCACAGGGGGGAGGGACTGAAGCTTTCTTT.

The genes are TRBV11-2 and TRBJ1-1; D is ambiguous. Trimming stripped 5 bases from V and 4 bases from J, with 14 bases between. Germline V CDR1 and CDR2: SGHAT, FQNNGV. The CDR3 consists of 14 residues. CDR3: CASSRIREGTEAFF. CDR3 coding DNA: TGTGCCAGCAGCCGTATACGAGAAGGCACTGAAGCTTTCTTT.

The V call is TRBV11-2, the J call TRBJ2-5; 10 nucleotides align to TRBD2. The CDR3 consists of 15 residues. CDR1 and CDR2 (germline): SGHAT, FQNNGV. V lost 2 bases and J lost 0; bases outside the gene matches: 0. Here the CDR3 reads CASSLTSGDQETQYF. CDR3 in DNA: TGTGCCAGCAGCTTAACTAGCGGGGACCAAGAGACCCAGTACTTC. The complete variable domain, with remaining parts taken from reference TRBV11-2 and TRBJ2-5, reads EAGVAQSPRYKIIEKRQSVAFWCNPISGHATLYWYQQILGQGPKLLIQFQNNGVVDDSQLPKDRFSAERLKGVDSTLKIQPAKLEDSAVYLCASSLTSGDQETQYFGPGTRLLVL.